This TCR beta chain was identified in a study of CD8+CD57+ T cells in acquired aplastic anemia. Study overall: Mean yield of DNA from sorted CD4+ and CD8+ cells was approximately 3 ug. General study results and limits: Patients and controls were not found to differ significantly in CD8+ Simpson's diversity.

It was genomic DNA that served as the template for profiling TCR beta VDJ and CDR3. MiXCR was run by TCRdb on the reads, yielding one entry per CDR3 protein. This sample has under 350,000 distinct CDR3 sequences; 56% occur once, and the top ten carry around 1.2%. Many counts were recorded for this clonotype. The antigen is unknown. Only patients with CD8+CD57+ cell expansion on flow cytometry were chosen for sequencing. When blood sampling took place, the patients had received no therapy. Germline V gene lookup returns CDR1 WNHNN and CDR2 SYGVQD (reference sequence). The ends lost 5 bases at V and 8 bases at J; junction bases unmatched: 6. The length of the CDR3 is 14 residues.

This receptor was obtained from a human donor with aplastic anemia. The sample was sorted CD4+, CD8+, or CD8+CD57+ T cells (not recorded which) from PBMCs. The V call is TRBV10-1, the J call TRBJ1-4; 9 positions match TRBD1. CDR3 nucleotides: TGCGCCAGCAGTCCCGGGACAGGGTCAGAAAAACTGTTTTTT. Protein sequence: CASSPGTGSEKLFF.